Presented here are 29 T cell receptor beta chains from one specimen sequenced in a study of CD8+CD57+ T cells in acquired aplastic anemia. Template material for TCR beta VDJ and CDR3 profiling consisted of genomic DNA. MiXCR, applied by TCRdb to the reads, yields one record per CDR3 protein. The sample holds some 170,000 distinct CDR3 sequences, 35% to 55% seen once. The source material was sorted CD4+, CD8+, or CD8+CD57+ T cells (not recorded which) from PBMCs. The receptors shown here come from a human donor in good health.

The chain combines TRBV7-6 with TRBJ1-2, with TRBD1 matching over 7 bases. V lost 5 bases to trimming and J lost 4 bases; unmatched junction nucleotides: 7. CDR1 is SGHVS and CDR2 is FNYEAQ in the germline V gene. This CDR3 is built from 14 residues. For the CDR3, the DNA is TGTGCCAGCAGCCCAAAGGGACAGTTCTATGGCTACACCTTC. Translating gives CASSPKGQFYGYTF. Drawing the rest from reference TRBV7-6 and TRBJ1-2, the complete variable domain is GAGVSQSPRYKVTKRGQDVALRCDPISGHVSLYWYRQALGQGPEFLTYFNYEAQQDKSGLPNDRFSAERPEGSISTLTIQRTEQRDSAMYRCASSPKGQFYGYTFGSGTRLTVV.

The chain uses TRBV12-3 or TRBV12-4 and TRBJ2-1; weak D call: TRBD1 (5 bases). This CDR3 spans 18 amino acids. Trimming cost V 6 bases and J 1 base, with 22 bases left between them. CDR3 nucleotide sequence: TGTGCCAGCAGCCCCCGATCAGGGCTAGACACTTCCTACAATGAGCAGTTCTTC. Translated, it gives CASSPRSGLDTSYNEQFF.

The V and J genes are TRBV11-2 and TRBJ1-1; D gene unclear. The CDR3 consists of 14 residues. From germline, CDR1 is SGHAT and CDR2 FQNNGV. Between the trimmed V and J ends, which lost 7 bases and 3 bases, there was a span of 15 bases. Here the CDR3 DNA reads TGTGCCAGCACCCCAGGAGGGCCCTACACTGAAGCTTTCTTT. Protein: CASTPGGPYTEAFF.

This clonotype was picked up many times. J is TRBJ2-6 and V is TRBV2; 8 nucleotides line up with TRBD1. Trimming took 4 bases from V and 0 from J; bases not matched to a gene: 8. Germline CDR1 and CDR2: SNHLY and FYNNEI. The CDR3 consists of 18 residues. Here the CDR3 reads CASSGSRDRISGANVLTF. CDR3 in DNA: TGTGCCAGCAGTGGTAGCCGGGACAGGATCTCTGGGGCCAACGTCCTGACTTTC.

This clonotype was counted at least ten times. This chain connects TRBV5-1 to TRBJ2-1; 9 bases agree with TRBD2. CDR1 and CDR2 (germline): SGHRS, YFSETQ. V trimming: 4 bases; J trimming: 5 bases; junction bases outside the gene matches: 7. CDR3 size: 15 residues. CDR3 nucleotides: TGCGCCAGCAGCCCTATAGCGGGGGCCAACAATGAGCAGTTCTTC. Its protein product is CASSPIAGANNEQFF.

The table lists this clonotype with many counts. The gene calls are TRBV20-1 and TRBJ2-3; D remains ambiguous. Between the trimmed V and J ends, which lost 3 bases and 0 bases, there was a span of 7 bases. Germline values: CDR1 DFQATT, CDR2 SNEGSKA (reference sequence). CDR3 length equals 13 residues. The CDR3 spells CSASVASTDTQYF. For the CDR3, the DNA is TGCAGTGCTAGCGTGGCTAGCACAGATACGCAGTATTTT.

The genes are TRBV20-1 and TRBJ2-7; tentative D call: TRBD1 (5 bases). Per germline, CDR1 DFQATT and CDR2 SNEGSKA (reference sequence). The length of the CDR3 is 13 residues. Trimming cost V 1 base and J 4 bases, with 11 bases left between them. In DNA form, the CDR3 reads TGCAGTGCTAGAGGCAGGGTGTTATACGAGCAGTACTTC. Encoded protein: CSARGRVLYEQYF.

This clonotype showed up just a few times. The genes are TRBV10-3 and TRBJ2-7, with D maybe TRBD2 (7 bases). The CDR3 spans 14 residues. Trimming left V 0 bases short and J 4 bases short, with 10 bases between. Germline assignment: CDR1 ENHRY and CDR2 SYGVKD. The CDR3 protein is CAISESEGGYEQYF. CDR3 DNA: TGTGCCATCAGTGAGTCAGAGGGGGGGTACGAGCAGTACTTC.

In this sample, this clonotype turned up a few times. The chain uses TRBV7-9 and TRBJ2-7, with D uncertain. V lost 2 bases and J lost 3, with 8 bases in between. The CDR3 contains 13 residues. CDR1 and CDR2 from the germline V gene are SEHNR and FQNEAQ (reference sequence). As DNA, the CDR3 is TGTGCCAGCAGCTTATCGTTTCGCTACGAGCAGTACTTC. This gives the protein CASSLSFRYEQYF.

This clonotype appeared many times. The chain couples TRBV11-1 to TRBJ2-7; 8 positions agree with TRBD1. CDR3 length: 16 amino acids. J gave up 2 bases and V 1 base, and 7 bases lay outside the gene matches. The germline gives CDR1 SGHAT, CDR2 FQDESV (reference sequence). The CDR3 spells CASSLGGTGPTYEQYF. For the CDR3, the DNA is TGTGCCAGCAGCTTAGGGGGGACAGGTCCTACCTACGAGCAGTACTTC.

V usage is TRBV5-4 and J usage is TRBJ2-7; D assignment may be TRBD1 or TRBD2 (6 bases each). CDR1 SGHNT and CDR2 YYREEE come from the germline V gene (reference sequence). The V and J ends lost 0 bases and 5 bases respectively, with 15 bases between them. The CDR3 runs to 15 residues. CDR3 residues: CASSLESGAWDEQYF. CDR3 coding DNA: TGTGCCAGCAGCTTGGAATCGGGGGCTTGGGACGAGCAGTACTTC.

This clonotype was seen only a few times. This chain uses TRBV4-3 with TRBJ1-3; TRBD1 is a possible D gene (6 bases). This CDR3 has 15 residues. Trimming pared 2 bases from V and 4 bases from J, leaving 12 bases between. Germline values: CDR1 LGHNA, CDR2 YSLEER. In nucleotides, the CDR3 is TGCGCCAGCAGCCAAAGACAGGCAGGGGGAAACACCATATATTTT. Translated: CASSQRQAGGNTIYF.

With respect to this clonotype: A much larger clone differs from this one at a single base, so this may be a read error. This chain joins TRBV3-1 and TRBJ2-7; D is perhaps TRBD2 (6 bases). Trimming took off 8 bases at V and 3 bases at J, with 20 bases between the two ends. From germline, CDR1 is LGHDT and CDR2 YNNKEL (reference sequence). This CDR3 spans 15 amino acids. CDR3 in amino acids: CASSRTNQVYYEQYF. The CDR3 DNA is TGTGCCAGCTCACGGACTAACCAAGTTTACTACGAGCAGTACTTC.

The chain couples TRBV5-1 to TRBJ2-2; a weak D match, TRBD1 (5 bases). The CDR3 covers 15 residues. Per the germline V gene, CDR1 is SGHRS and CDR2 is YFSETQ. Trimming took 6 bases from V and 6 from J, leaving 18 bases between them. CDR3 protein: CASKTVGALPGELFF. The CDR3 region has the DNA TGCGCCAGCAAGACAGTAGGGGCCCTCCCCGGGGAGCTGTTTTTT.

This clonotype was recorded a few times. Since a much larger clone is just one base distant, this may be a read error. Given the absence of the conserved phenylalanine or tryptophan at the CDR3 end, a read error is likely. This chain connects TRBV12-3 or TRBV12-4 to TRBJ1-1; D call uncertain. The CDR3 covers 14 residues. Trimming left V 8 bases short and J 4 bases short, with 17 bases between. The DNA of the CDR3 is TGTGCCAGCGCTATGGGCGGAGGTGGCACTGAAGCTTTCTCT. Protein: CASAMGGGGTEAFS.

This chain connects TRBV29-1 to TRBJ2-5; 10 positions agree with TRBD2. With V trimmed by 6 bases and J by 2 bases, 9 bases remained unmatched. The CDR3 totals 15 residues. CDR1 and CDR2 from the germline V gene are SQVTM and ANQGSEA. The CDR3 DNA reads TGCAGCGTGATCCTAGCGGGGGTTTCACAAGAGACCCAGTACTTC. It yields the protein CSVILAGVSQETQYF.

This clonotype occurred many times. The chain employs TRBV7-2 and TRBJ1-5; D gene uncertain. With 1 base removed from V and 7 bases from J, the gap between germline ends came to 11 bases. The CDR3 is 14 amino acids. Germline CDR1 is SGHTA and CDR2 is FQGNSA. In DNA form, the CDR3 reads TGTGCCAGCAGCTTAGGGCAACTAGGACAGCCCCAGCATTTT. It codes for CASSLGQLGQPQHF. Variable domain in full (rest from reference TRBV7-2 and TRBJ1-5): GAGVSQSPSNKVTEKGKDVELRCDPISGHTALYWYRQSLGQGLEFLIYFQGNSAPDKSGLPSDRFSAERTGGSVSTLTIQRTQQEDSAVYLCASSLGQLGQPQHFGDGTRLSIL.

As to this clonotype: A much larger clone differs by one base, so this may be a read error. The chain joins TRBV14 to TRBJ2-3, with D perhaps matching TRBD1 (5 bases). Germline CDR1 reads SGHDN; CDR2 reads FVKESK. The CDR3 loop spans 12 amino acids. The DNA for the CDR3 is TGTACCAGCAGCCAAGCCAGGGTGGATTTGTATTTT. Amino acids: CTSSQARVDLYF.

This clonotype appeared many times. The chain is built from TRBV19 and TRBJ2-7; the match to TRBD1 covers 12 bases. This CDR3 has 16 amino acids. J was trimmed by 6 bases and V by 6 bases; bases with no gene match: 12. Per germline, CDR1 LNHDA and CDR2 SQIVND (reference sequence). CDR3 sequence (DNA): TGTGCCAGTAGCTCCGCCTGGGACAGGGGGCGGGCCGAGCAGTACTTC. This encodes CASSSAWDRGRAEQYF. Full variable domain (missing parts from reference TRBV19 and TRBJ2-7): DGGITQSPKYLFRKEGQNVTLSCEQNLNHDAMYWYRQDPGQGLRLIYYSQIVNDFQKGDIAEGYSVSREKKESFPLTVTSAQKNPTAFYLCASSSAWDRGRAEQYFGPGTRLTVT.

The rearrangement uses TRBV4-1 and TRBJ2-3, with D hard to call. The V gene's germline CDR1 is MGHRA and CDR2 YSYEKL. This CDR3 has 15 residues. Trimming pared 1 base from V and 4 bases from J, leaving 12 bases between. The DNA for the CDR3 is TGCGCCAGCAGCCAAGCTAGGGTCGTGGCAGATACGCAGTATTTT. It yields the protein CASSQARVVADTQYF.

The CDR3: CASRWGQNSNQPQHF. The CDR3 DNA reads as TGTGCCAGCAGATGGGGACAGAATAGCAATCAGCCCCAGCATTTT. The chain recombines TRBV12-3 or TRBV12-4 with TRBJ1-5; TRBD1 agrees at 7 bases. CDR3 size: 15 residues. J was trimmed by 0 bases and V by 6 bases; bases with no gene match: 5.

This clonotype was counted once. The DNA for the CDR3 is TGCAGTGCTAGGCATCCGGGACCAATTAGGTACGAGCAGTACTTC. This translates into CSARHPGPIRYEQYF. The chain carries TRBV20-1 and TRBJ2-7; D is perhaps TRBD1 or TRBD2 (5 bases each). V dropped 3 bases and J dropped 4 bases, with 19 bases sitting between them. CDR1 is DFQATT, CDR2 SNEGSKA, per germline (reference sequence). The CDR3 has 15 amino acids.

This chain connects TRBV19 to TRBJ1-5, with D possibly being TRBD1 (6 bases). The CDR3 contains 14 residues. CDR1 LNHDA and CDR2 SQIVND come from the germline V gene (reference sequence). The germline V and J ends were trimmed by 3 bases and 7 bases, with 13 bases remaining between them. The CDR3 spells CASSIDRRWQPQHF. The CDR3 nucleotides are TGTGCCAGTAGTATCGACAGGCGGTGGCAGCCCCAGCATTTT.

Notes on this clonotype: This clone may be a read error of a much larger clone one base away. The chain is built from TRBV5-1 and TRBJ2-3; perhaps D is TRBD1 or TRBD2 (5 bases each). This CDR3 spans 14 amino acids. The germline CDR1 and CDR2 sequences are SGHRS and YFSETQ. CDR3 coding DNA: TGCGCCAGCAGCTTGGGTCCTAGCACAGGTACGCAGTATTTT. Protein: CASSLGPSTGTQYF.

Of note for this clonotype: The junction and the germline gene differ at one end; a read error may be behind it. The chain couples TRBV20-1 to TRBJ2-7, with D perhaps matching TRBD1 or TRBD2 (7 bases each). The CDR3 length is 12 residues. Germline loops: CDR1 DFQATT, CDR2 SNEGSKA (reference sequence). CDR3 DNA: TGCAGTGCCAGGGGGGGGCTGGACGAGCAGCACTTC. It specifies CSARGGLDEQHF.

V and J are TRBV15 and TRBJ2-7; perhaps TRBD2 as D (5 bases). The CDR3 runs to 15 residues. With 5 bases removed from V and 1 base from J, the gap between germline ends came to 15 bases. The germline CDR1 and CDR2 sequences are LNHNV and YYDKDF (reference sequence). The CDR3 spells CATSGWTQTSYEQYF. The DNA for the CDR3 is TGTGCCACCAGCGGGTGGACTCAAACTTCCTACGAGCAGTACTTC.

This clonotype was observed many times. This chain connects TRBV15 to TRBJ1-4; perhaps TRBD1 as D (5 bases). This CDR3 is built from 15 residues. The germline V gene encodes CDR1 LNHNV and CDR2 YYDKDF (reference sequence). V was pared by 0 bases and J by 5 bases, with 10 bases between. The CDR3 reads CATSRESQGNEKLFF. In DNA form, the CDR3 reads TGTGCCACCAGCAGAGAGAGTCAGGGAAATGAAAAACTGTTTTTT.

In its sample, this clonotype was seen many times. The CDR3 here is CASSVLGSSYNEQFF. Here the CDR3 DNA reads TGTGCCAGCAGCGTATTAGGGAGCTCCTACAATGAGCAGTTCTTC. The genes are TRBV9 and TRBJ2-1; possible D gene TRBD2, 5 bases. V was cut by 1 base and J by 0 bases, with 8 bases left in between. The CDR3 totals 15 residues. Germline CDR1 reads SGDLS; CDR2 reads YYNGEE.

This clonotype was observed at least ten times. This chain joins TRBV2 and TRBJ2-7; D is possibly TRBD1 (5 bases). Germline CDR1 is SNHLY and CDR2 is FYNNEI. This CDR3 has 12 amino acids. V lost 5 bases and J 3 bases, leaving 8 bases between the germline ends. CDR3 DNA sequence: TGTGCCAGCAGTCGACAGATCTACGAGCAGTACTTC. It encodes CASSRQIYEQYF.